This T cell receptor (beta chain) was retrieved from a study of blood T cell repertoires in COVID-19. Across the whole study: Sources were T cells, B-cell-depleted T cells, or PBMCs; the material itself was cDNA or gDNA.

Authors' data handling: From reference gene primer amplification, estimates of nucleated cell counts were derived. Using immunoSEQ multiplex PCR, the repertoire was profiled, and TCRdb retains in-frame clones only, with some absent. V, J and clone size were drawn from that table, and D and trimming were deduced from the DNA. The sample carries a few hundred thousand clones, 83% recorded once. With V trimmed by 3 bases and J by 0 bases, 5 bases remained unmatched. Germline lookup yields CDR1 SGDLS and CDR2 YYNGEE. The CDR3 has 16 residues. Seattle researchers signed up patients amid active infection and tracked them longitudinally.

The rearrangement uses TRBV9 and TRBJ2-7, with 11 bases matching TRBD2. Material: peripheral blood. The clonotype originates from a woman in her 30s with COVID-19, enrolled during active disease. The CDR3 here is CASSGGLAVSSYEQYF. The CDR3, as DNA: TGTGCCAGCAGCGGGGGACTAGCGGTCAGCTCCTACGAGCAGTACTTC.